A selection of T cell receptor beta chains follows, all from one sample in a study of CD8+ T cells in alopecia areata. Repertoires were generated with immunoSEQ multiplex PCR, while TCRdb's copy carries only in-frame clones and drops some. The sample includes over 120,000 clones, roughly 46% of them seen just once. This sample comprised CD4+ T cells sorted from blood, obtained at week 0. These receptors were collected from a human donor with alopecia areata. CDR3s include the opening cysteine and the closing phenylalanine or tryptophan. D genes are given only for firm matches. Only some rows state a clone size, as once, few, many or a class for expanded clones.

J | size | D | V | CDR3 | DNA
TRBJ2-3 | . | . | TRBV27 | CASSPQRGLGTDTQYF | TGTGCCAGCAGCCCCCAGAGGGGACTCGGTACTGATACGCAGTATTTT
TRBJ2-7 | . | . | TRBV28 | CASSVTYEQYF | TGTGCCAGCAGTGTGACCTACGAGCAGTACTTC
TRBJ2-3 | . | TRBD2 | TRBV15 | CATSRGSSGRATDTQYF | TGTGCCACCAGCAGAGGTAGTAGCGGGAGGGCGACAGATACGCAGTATTTT
TRBJ1-4 | few | . | TRBV4-1 | CASSQDWQGEKLFF | TGCGCCAGCAGCCAAGATTGGCAGGGTGAAAAACTGTTTTTT
TRBJ2-1 | . | . | TRBV5-1 | CASSLAIGVYNEQFF | TGCGCCAGCAGCTTGGCGATAGGTGTCTACAATGAGCAGTTCTTC
TRBJ1-3 | few | TRBD1 | TRBV30 | CAWAAGTGGSSGNTIYF | TGTGCCTGGGCTGCCGGGACAGGGGGCAGTTCTGGAAACACCATATATTTT
TRBJ1-2 | few | TRBD1 | TRBV10-3 | CAISGDRGGGYTF | TGTGCCATCAGTGGGGACAGGGGAGGAGGCTACACCTTC
TRBJ1-2 | few | . | TRBV5-1 | CASSLEAGRVDGYTF | TGCGCCAGCAGCTTGGAGGCGGGGCGCGTGGATGGCTACACCTTC
TRBJ2-1 | . | TRBD2 | TRBV7-9 | CASSLGLAGNNEQFF | TGTGCCAGCAGCTTAGGTCTAGCGGGAAACAATGAGCAGTTCTTC
TRBJ2-5 | few | . | TRBV20-1 | CSAMFGETQYF | TGCAGTGCTATGTTTGGGGAGACCCAGTACTTC
TRBJ2-1 | . | TRBD2 | TRBV7-9 | CASSLEWASGRTSDEQFF | TGTGCCAGCAGCTTAGAATGGGCTAGCGGGAGGACCAGCGATGAGCAGTTCTTC
TRBJ2-4 | . | . | TRBV7-2 | CASRPPGKGIQYF | TGTGCCAGCAGGCCCCCCGGGAAAGGTATTCAGTACTTC
TRBJ2-5 | . | TRBD1 | TRBV6-5 | CASSYQGAGETQYF | TGTGCCAGCAGTTACCAGGGGGCTGGGGAGACCCAGTACTTC
TRBJ1-1 | few | TRBD1 | TRBV29-1 | CSVDRQGNTEAFF | TGCAGCGTAGACAGACAGGGGAACACTGAAGCTTTCTTT
TRBJ2-1 | . | . | TRBV29-1 | CSVELGAQFEQFF | TGCAGCGTTGAGTTGGGGGCGCAGTTCGAGCAGTTCTTC
TRBJ2-2 | . | TRBD1 | TRBV5-1 | CASSPRSTGSTGELFF | TGCGCCAGCAGCCCTCGTTCGACAGGGAGCACCGGGGAGCTGTTTTTT
TRBJ1-2 | . | . | TRBV7-9 | CASSVTGPGGGYGYTF | TGTGCCAGCAGCGTAACAGGGCCCGGTGGCGGCTATGGCTACACCTTC
TRBJ2-3 | . | . | TRBV5-1 | CASSSPQGQKEATDTQYF | TGCGCCAGCAGCTCGCCCCAGGGACAAAAAGAGGCCACAGATACGCAGTATTTT
TRBJ2-5 | . | TRBD2 | TRBV6-1 | CASSDRTSGRETQYF | TGTGCCAGCAGTGACCGGACTAGCGGGAGGGAGACCCAGTACTTC
TRBJ2-7 | few | . | TRBV2 | CASVSYEQYF | TGTGCCAGCGTGTCCTACGAGCAGTACTTC
TRBJ2-5 | few | . | TRBV7-2 | CASSSTETQYF | TGTGCCAGCAGCTCCACAGAGACCCAGTACTTC
TRBJ2-5 | . | . | TRBV28 | CASSGLGTQYF | TGTGCCAGCAGTGGGTTGGGGACCCAGTACTTC
TRBJ2-5 | . | TRBD1 | TRBV29-1 | CSVAWQGAWGETQYF | TGCAGCGTTGCGTGGCAGGGGGCTTGGGGAGAGACCCAGTACTTC